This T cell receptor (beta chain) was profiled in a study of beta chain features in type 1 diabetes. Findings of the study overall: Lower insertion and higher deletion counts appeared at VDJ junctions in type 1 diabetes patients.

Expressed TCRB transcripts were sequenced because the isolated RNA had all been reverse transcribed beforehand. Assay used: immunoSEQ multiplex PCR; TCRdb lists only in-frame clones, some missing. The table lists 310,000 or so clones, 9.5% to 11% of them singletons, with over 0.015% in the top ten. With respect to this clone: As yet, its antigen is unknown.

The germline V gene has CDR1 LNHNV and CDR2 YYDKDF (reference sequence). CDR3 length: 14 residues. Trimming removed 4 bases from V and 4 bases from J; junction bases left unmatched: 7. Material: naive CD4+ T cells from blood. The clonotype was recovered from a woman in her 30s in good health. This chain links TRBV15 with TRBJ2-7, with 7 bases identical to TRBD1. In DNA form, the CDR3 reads TGTGCCACCAGCAAAAAGACAGGGTTTTACGAGCAGTACTTC. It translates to CATSKKTGFYEQYF.